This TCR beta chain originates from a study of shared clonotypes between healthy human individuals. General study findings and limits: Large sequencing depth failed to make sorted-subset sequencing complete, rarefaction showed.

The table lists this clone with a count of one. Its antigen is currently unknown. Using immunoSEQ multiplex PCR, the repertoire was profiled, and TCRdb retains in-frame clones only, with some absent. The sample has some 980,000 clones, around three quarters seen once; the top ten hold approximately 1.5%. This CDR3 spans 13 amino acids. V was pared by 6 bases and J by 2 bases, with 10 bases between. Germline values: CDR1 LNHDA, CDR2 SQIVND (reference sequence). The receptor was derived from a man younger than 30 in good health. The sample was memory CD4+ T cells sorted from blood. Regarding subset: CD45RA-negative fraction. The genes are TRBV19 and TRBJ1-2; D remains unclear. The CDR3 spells CASRWAPNYGYTF. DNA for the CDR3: TGTGCCAGTAGGTGGGCACCGAACTATGGCTACACCTTC.